These T cell receptor beta chains were read from a single sample in a study of T cells in Graves' hyperthyroidism and ophthalmopathy. MiXCR was run by TCRdb on the multiplex PCR reads, yielding one entry per CDR3 protein. This table holds 500,000 to 750,000 distinct CDR3 sequences, approximately 15% found once. The sequencing sample was made of blood. Receptor source: a young woman with Graves' ophthalmopathy. Each CDR3 is given with its conserved first and last residue. D genes are given only for firm matches. Clone size is shown for a subset of rows, as once, few, many or a class of expanded clone.

J,V,size,D,CDR3,DNA
TRBJ1-2,TRBV30,few,TRBD1,CAWRIKGTGGAWGYTF,TGTGCCTGGAGGATAAAGGGGACAGGGGGCGCCTGGGGCTACACCTTC
TRBJ1-3,TRBV28,many,-,CASTVGGSGNTIYF,TGTGCCAGCACCGTGGGGGGCTCTGGAAACACCATATATTTT
TRBJ2-7,TRBV11-2,many,-,CASSSPGAGLSYEQYF,TGTGCCAGCAGCTCTCCAGGAGCGGGCCTCTCCTACGAGCAGTACTTC
TRBJ1-2,TRBV7-2,many,-,CASRFIGRGYGYTF,TGTGCCAGCAGGTTCATAGGGCGGGGGTATGGCTACACCTTC
TRBJ2-2,TRBV7-6,-,-,CASSFSRGADTGELFF,TGTGCCAGCAGCTTCTCCAGGGGGGCAGACACCGGGGAGCTGTTTTTT
TRBJ1-5,TRBV4-3,few,TRBD1,CASSQDWRQGVGPQHF,TGCGCCAGCAGCCAAGACTGGCGACAGGGGGTTGGGCCCCAGCATTTT
TRBJ2-1,TRBV7-8,many,TRBD1,CASSFDRGGEQFF,TGTGCCAGCAGCTTCGACAGGGGAGGAGAGCAGTTCTTC
TRBJ2-3,TRBV19,-,TRBD2,CASSDGGRALTDTQYF,TGTGCCAGTAGTGATGGCGGGAGGGCCTTGACAGATACGCAGTATTTT
TRBJ2-3,TRBV27,many,TRBD1,CASNYRGRDTQYF,TGTGCCAGCAATTACAGGGGGCGAGATACGCAGTATTTT
TRBJ2-7,TRBV11-2,many,-,CASSRQLGGGYEQYF,TGTGCCAGCAGCCGACAATTGGGGGGCGGGTACGAGCAGTACTTC
TRBJ2-4,TRBV7-9,many,-,CASSSARGAGKNIQYF,TGTGCCAGCAGCTCGGCCAGGGGGGCTGGCAAAAACATTCAGTACTTC
TRBJ2-1,TRBV2,many,-,CASSGDMMRYNEQFF,TGTGCCAGCAGTGGGGACATGATGCGATACAATGAGCAGTTCTTC
TRBJ2-3,TRBV18,few,TRBD2,CASSPQTSGTDTQYF,TGTGCCAGCTCACCACAGACTAGCGGGACAGATACGCAGTATTTT
TRBJ1-1,TRBV28,many,TRBD1,CASSPGDSYEAFF,TGTGCCAGCAGTCCGGGGGACAGCTATGAAGCTTTCTTT
TRBJ1-1,TRBV14,many,-,CASSQDPRGRLSEAFF,TGTGCCAGCAGCCAAGATCCCCGAGGCAGGTTAAGTGAAGCTTTCTTT
TRBJ2-3,TRBV24-1,many,-,CAIQQGGSTDTQYF,TGTGCCATACAACAGGGCGGAAGCACAGATACGCAGTATTTT
TRBJ1-2,TRBV11-2,many,-,CASSSLRRGNYGYTF,TGTGCCAGCAGCTCACTGAGACGGGGGAACTATGGCTACACCTTC
TRBJ2-3,TRBV30,many,-,CAWSLIGTLTDTQYF,TGTGCCTGGAGTCTGATAGGTACATTGACAGATACGCAGTATTTT
TRBJ2-3,TRBV5-1,-,TRBD2,CASSRLLSWTSGRTDTDTQYF,TGCGCCAGCTCTCGCCTATTAAGTTGGACTAGCGGGAGGACAGACACAGATACGCAGTATTTT
TRBJ1-1,TRBV6-1,few,TRBD1,CASKKSGTGVNTEAFF,TGTGCCAGCAAAAAATCTGGGACAGGCGTGAACACTGAAGCTTTCTTT
TRBJ2-7,TRBV7-9,-,TRBD2,CASSPLPPSGINGEQYF,TGTGCCAGCTCACCACTCCCGCCTAGCGGGATTAACGGCGAGCAGTACTTC
TRBJ1-3,TRBV7-3,few,-,CASSLTGGNGNTIYF,TGTGCCAGCAGCTTAACCGGTGGAAATGGAAACACCATATATTTT
TRBJ2-2,TRBV6-1,few,TRBD2,CASSLGTSYTGELFF,TGTGCCAGCAGTCTCGGGACTAGTTACACCGGGGAGCTGTTTTTT
TRBJ1-1,TRBV5-5,-,-,CASSWGGPSMNTEAFF,TGTGCCAGCAGCTGGGGCGGCCCAAGCATGAACACTGAAGCTTTCTTT
TRBJ2-2,TRBV18,-,TRBD1,CASSETGLGDGELFF,TGTGCCAGCTCAGAGACAGGGCTCGGAGACGGGGAGCTGTTTTTT
TRBJ2-1,TRBV30,many,TRBD2,CAWSQGAGVWYNEQFF,TGTGCCTGGAGTCAAGGAGCGGGAGTATGGTACAATGAGCAGTTCTTC
TRBJ2-3,TRBV29-1,-,-,CSARPGGRGADTQYF,TGCAGCGCTCGACCGGGCGGAAGAGGGGCAGATACGCAGTATTTT
TRBJ1-4,TRBV6-1,few,TRBD1,CASSGRTGKLFF,TGTGCCAGCAGTGGCCGGACAGGGAAACTGTTTTTT
TRBJ1-5,TRBV12-3/TRBV12-4,many,-,CASSFEGGQPQHF,TGTGCCAGCAGTTTTGAGGGGGGTCAGCCCCAGCATTTT